This TCR beta chain emerged from a study of PD-L1 blockade in urothelial cancer. On the study more broadly: Atezolizumab was started by patients in about 2014 at 1,200 mg intravenously every 3 weeks. Researchers found blood samples held a median of approximately 150,000 T cells.

CDR1 is SGHDN and CDR2 is FVKESK in the germline V gene. This CDR3 has 15 amino acids. The ends lost 4 bases at V and 3 bases at J; junction bases unmatched: 7. The time point: peripheral blood 6 weeks after treatment start. The protocol was immunoSEQ multiplex PCR, while the TCRdb copy is restricted to in-frame clones and leaves out a portion. This sample has 35,000 to 45,000 clones; roughly nine tenths occur once, and the top ten carry about 7.3%. The sample in question was PBMCs, obtained around atezolizumab (anti-PD-L1) treatment. This TCR came from an older man with urothelial cancer. V is TRBV14 and J is TRBJ1-1; 8 bases align to TRBD1. The CDR3: CASSLRTGKDTEAFF. CDR3 in DNA: TGTGCCAGCAGCCTTCGGACAGGGAAGGACACTGAAGCTTTCTTT.